This T cell receptor (beta chain) comes out of a study of TIL therapy for anti-PD-1-resistant metastatic lung cancer. For the study at large: Median tumor PD-L1 proportion score was approximately 6.3%. Most patients had lung adenocarcinoma.

The immunoSEQ assay was v3. Produced via immunoSEQ multiplex PCR; TCRdb's table is partial and in-frame only. The sample contains 95,000 or so clones, less than 70% of which appear only once. Study conclusions and caveats: Many TIL product clones were absent from baseline tumor, suggesting clonal contraction.

The CDR3 is 15 residues long. V trimming: 6 bases; J trimming: 8 bases; junction bases outside the gene matches: 10. Germline assignment: CDR1 LGHDT and CDR2 YNNKEL (reference sequence). Time point: pre-treatment sample, taken before nivolumab and TIL therapy. Pleural nodules or supraclavicular lymph nodes made up most of the excised metastases sampled. Patients were adults with stage 4 NSCLC. About this clone itself: Its antigen remains unidentified.

The sequenced sample was tumor tissue, obtained at baseline. The chain employs TRBV3-1 (or the pseudogene TRBV3-2) and TRBJ1-6, with 7 bases identical to TRBD1. This sequence was found in a person aged 25 to 80 with non-small cell lung cancer. The CDR3 region has the DNA TGTGCCAGCAGGGTGGGGGGGACAGCCCATTCACCCCTCCACTTT. It codes for CASRVGGTAHSPLHF.